This is a list of T cell receptor beta chains from one sample in a study of cytomegalovirus exposure and HLA in healthy donors. Assay: immunoSEQ multiplex PCR; the TCRdb copy retains only in-frame clones and omits some. The sample contains about 130,000 clones, 70% to 80% of which appear only once. Source material: PBMCs. These receptors were obtained from a man aged 40-49 years in good health and CMV-seropositive. Each CDR3 is given with its conserved first and last residue. A D gene is named only where the DNA matches it firmly. Rows may omit the clone size; those that give it use once, few, many or a size class.

j_gene	abundance	v_gene	d_gene	CDR3aa	CDR3nt
TRBJ1-4	-	TRBV12-5	-	CASGSGQDNEKLFF	TGTGCTAGTGGGTCAGGACAAGATAATGAAAAACTGTTTTTT
TRBJ2-3	few	TRBV11-2	-	CASSPASTDTQYF	TGTGCCAGCAGCCCCGCGAGCACAGATACGCAGTATTTT
TRBJ2-7	-	TRBV19	TRBD2	CASSRAGVVEQYF	TGTGCCAGTAGTCGGGCGGGAGTGGTTGAGCAGTACTTC
TRBJ1-2	few	TRBV4-1	-	CASSQAGLNGYTF	TGCGCCAGCAGCCAAGCAGGACTGAATGGCTACACCTTC
TRBJ1-1	-	TRBV5-5	TRBD1	CASSRTGDTEAFF	TGTGCCAGCAGCAGAACAGGGGATACTGAAGCTTTCTTT
TRBJ2-3	-	TRBV29-1	-	CSADWTSTDTQYF	TGCAGCGCCGACTGGACTAGCACAGATACGCAGTATTTT
TRBJ1-3	-	TRBV16	-	CASSQRGTRGNTIYF	TGTGCCAGCAGCCAAAGAGGGACACGCGGAAACACCATATATTTT
TRBJ2-5	-	TRBV14	-	CASSQDYLEETQYF	TGTGCCAGCAGCCAAGATTATCTAGAAGAGACCCAGTACTTC
TRBJ2-5	few	TRBV5-6	-	CASSRNSEETQYF	TGTGCCAGCAGCAGAAACTCGGAAGAGACCCAGTACTTC
TRBJ1-1	-	TRBV5-1	-	CATSLSLNTEAFF	TGCGCCACCTCGTTGAGTCTTAACACTGAAGCTTTCTTT
TRBJ2-1	few	TRBV10-3	TRBD2	CAISAHGGRDDNEQFF	TGTGCCATCAGTGCCCATGGCGGGAGGGATGACAATGAGCAGTTCTTC
TRBJ2-7	-	TRBV11-2	TRBD1	CASSLTGESYEQYF	TGTGCCAGCAGCTTAACAGGGGAGAGCTACGAGCAGTACTTC
TRBJ1-5	-	TRBV6-6	TRBD1	CASDRGNQPQHF	TGTGCCAGCGACAGGGGGAATCAGCCCCAGCATTTT
TRBJ1-1	few	TRBV5-6	TRBD1	CASSLDGDRALAEAFF	TGTGCCAGCAGCTTGGACGGCGACAGGGCTTTAGCTGAAGCTTTCTTT
TRBJ1-4	-	TRBV10-3	-	CAISDSRENEKLFF	TGTGCCATCAGTGATTCCAGGGAAAATGAAAAACTGTTTTTT
TRBJ2-2	few	TRBV7-9	-	CASSLGGSGELFF	TGTGCCAGCAGCTTGGGGGGTTCCGGGGAGCTGTTTTTT
TRBJ2-3	-	TRBV6-1	TRBD1	CASSEKGQGLITDTQYF	TGTGCCAGCAGTGAAAAGGGACAGGGGCTAATCACAGATACGCAGTATTTT
TRBJ1-4	-	TRBV7-9	-	CASDDRGDEKLFF	TGTGCCAGCGACGACCGGGGTGACGAAAAACTGTTTTTT
TRBJ1-1	once	TRBV6-1	TRBD1	CASRKQGPGGTEAFF	TGTGCCAGCAGGAAACAGGGGCCAGGGGGCACTGAAGCTTTCTTT
TRBJ2-5	-	TRBV7-2	TRBD1	CASSSNSRGQGTRETQYF	TGTGCCAGCAGCTCCAACAGTAGGGGACAGGGGACGCGCGAGACCCAGTACTTC
TRBJ1-4	-	TRBV10-2	-	CASSQPSGTNEKLFF	TGCGCCAGCAGTCAACCCTCCGGGACTAATGAAAAACTGTTTTTT
TRBJ2-7	-	TRBV27	TRBD1	CASSFPGTAPYEQYF	TGTGCCAGCAGTTTTCCCGGGACAGCCCCCTACGAGCAGTACTTC
TRBJ1-1	-	TRBV15	-	CATSRGGNTEAFF	TGTGCCACCAGCAGAGGCGGGAACACTGAAGCTTTCTTT
TRBJ2-5	-	TRBV18	-	CASSPGGETQYF	TGTGCCAGCTCACCCGGAGGCGAGACCCAGTACTTC
TRBJ2-3	-	TRBV5-1	TRBD2	CASSNRQTSGQTDTQYF	TGCGCCAGCAGCAACCGCCAGACTAGCGGGCAGACAGATACGCAGTATTTT
TRBJ1-5	-	TRBV5-8	TRBD1	CASSPGQGRSNQPQHF	TGTGCCAGCAGCCCCGGACAGGGGCGTAGCAATCAGCCCCAGCATTTT
TRBJ2-2	-	TRBV19	-	CASSNGRGENTGELFF	TGTGCCAGTAGTAACGGGCGCGGGGAGAACACCGGGGAGCTGTTTTTT
TRBJ2-1	-	TRBV5-1	-	CASSSSRGVGTSEQFF	TGCGCCAGCAGTAGTTCCAGGGGAGTCGGGACCTCTGAGCAGTTCTTC
TRBJ2-7	once	TRBV5-1	-	CASSLEGGEFSEQYF	TGCGCCAGCAGCTTGGAAGGAGGGGAGTTTTCCGAGCAGTACTTC
TRBJ2-3	-	TRBV14	TRBD1	CASSQKQGAKYTDTQYF	TGTGCCAGCAGCCAAAAACAGGGGGCGAAGTACACAGATACGCAGTATTTT
TRBJ2-1	-	TRBV28	-	CASSSLGDNEQFF	TGTGCCAGCAGTTCCCTCGGGGACAATGAGCAGTTCTTC
TRBJ1-1	-	TRBV6-5	-	CASTPGTPLGTEAFF	TGTGCCAGCACCCCAGGGACTCCTCTGGGGACTGAAGCTTTCTTT
TRBJ2-2	few	TRBV4-1	TRBD1	CASSAGQGVPGELFF	TGCGCCAGCAGCGCCGGACAGGGTGTCCCCGGGGAGCTGTTTTTT
TRBJ2-7	-	TRBV7-2	TRBD2	CASRIAAIAGGRANEQYF	TGTGCCAGCAGGATTGCGGCCATTGCGGGCGGGAGGGCCAACGAGCAGTACTTC
TRBJ2-6	-	TRBV7-6	-	CASSPGTLSSGANVLTF	TGTGCCAGCAGCCCCGGGACACTTAGCTCTGGGGCCAACGTCCTGACTTTC
TRBJ1-4	-	TRBV6-1	-	CASSEYALGEKLFF	TGTGCCAGCAGTGAGTACGCCTTGGGCGAAAAACTGTTTTTT
TRBJ1-1	-	TRBV5-1	TRBD1	CASTVEGARDTEAFF	TGCGCCAGCACCGTGGAGGGGGCAAGGGACACTGAAGCTTTCTTT
TRBJ2-4	-	TRBV19	TRBD2	CASSLPLAGVAKNIQYF	TGTGCCAGTAGTTTACCACTAGCGGGGGTAGCCAAAAACATTCAGTACTTC
TRBJ1-1	-	TRBV6-1	-	CASLTSTGGTEAFF	TGTGCCAGCCTTACCTCTACGGGGGGCACTGAAGCTTTCTTT
TRBJ2-5	-	TRBV28	TRBD2	CASSPSGTSGRSQETQYF	TGTGCCAGCAGTCCCTCCGGGACTAGCGGGAGGTCCCAAGAGACCCAGTACTTC
TRBJ1-5	-	TRBV7-2	-	CASSLGRYSNQPQHF	TGTGCCAGCAGCTTGGGGCGTTATAGCAATCAGCCCCAGCATTTT
TRBJ2-3	-	TRBV11-3	-	CASSLGGYPDTQYF	TGTGCCAGCAGCTTAGGAGGGTATCCAGATACGCAGTATTTT
TRBJ2-1	-	TRBV4-3	TRBD2	CASSQGWGLAASYNEQFF	TGCGCCAGCAGCCAAGGATGGGGACTAGCGGCCTCCTACAATGAGCAGTTCTTC
TRBJ2-2	-	TRBV9	-	CASSVKGTNTGELFF	TGTGCCAGCAGCGTCAAGGGGACGAACACCGGGGAGCTGTTTTTT
TRBJ2-7	few	TRBV29-1	TRBD2	CSVDSSSGYEQYF	TGCAGCGTTGACAGTTCTAGCGGCTACGAGCAGTACTTC
TRBJ2-1	-	TRBV11-3	TRBD2	CASSEQRGENEQFF	TGTGCCAGCAGTGAACAGCGGGGGGAAAATGAGCAGTTCTTC
TRBJ1-1	few	TRBV7-9	-	CASSLSKNTEAFF	TGTGCCAGCAGCTTATCTAAGAACACTGAAGCTTTCTTT
TRBJ2-1	once	TRBV15	TRBD2	CATSEEASGGNEQFF	TGTGCCACCAGTGAAGAGGCTAGCGGGGGGAATGAGCAGTTCTTC
TRBJ1-1	few	TRBV27	-	CASSVPNGRGVDTEAFF	TGTGCCAGCAGTGTCCCCAACGGTCGGGGGGTGGACACTGAAGCTTTCTTT
TRBJ2-7	-	TRBV5-1	TRBD2	CASSRTSGSYEQYF	TGCGCCAGCAGCCGGACTAGCGGCTCCTACGAGCAGTACTTC
TRBJ1-2	-	TRBV10-3	TRBD1	CAISRGQPYGYTF	TGTGCCATCAGTAGGGGACAGCCCTATGGCTACACCTTC
TRBJ2-1	-	TRBV4-1	TRBD2	CASSRGTSGGAGDNEQFF	TGCGCCAGCAGCCGAGGGACTAGCGGGGGGGCCGGGGACAATGAGCAGTTCTTC
TRBJ1-3	-	TRBV11-2	-	CASSLDGPTNTIYF	TGTGCCAGCAGCTTAGATGGGCCTACCAACACCATATATTTT
TRBJ1-1	-	TRBV19	-	CASSISWRTEAFF	TGTGCCAGTAGTATCTCGTGGCGGACTGAAGCTTTCTTT
TRBJ2-2	-	TRBV4-3	-	CASSPARGIDTGELFF	TGCGCCAGCAGCCCAGCTCGCGGGATTGACACCGGGGAGCTGTTTTTT